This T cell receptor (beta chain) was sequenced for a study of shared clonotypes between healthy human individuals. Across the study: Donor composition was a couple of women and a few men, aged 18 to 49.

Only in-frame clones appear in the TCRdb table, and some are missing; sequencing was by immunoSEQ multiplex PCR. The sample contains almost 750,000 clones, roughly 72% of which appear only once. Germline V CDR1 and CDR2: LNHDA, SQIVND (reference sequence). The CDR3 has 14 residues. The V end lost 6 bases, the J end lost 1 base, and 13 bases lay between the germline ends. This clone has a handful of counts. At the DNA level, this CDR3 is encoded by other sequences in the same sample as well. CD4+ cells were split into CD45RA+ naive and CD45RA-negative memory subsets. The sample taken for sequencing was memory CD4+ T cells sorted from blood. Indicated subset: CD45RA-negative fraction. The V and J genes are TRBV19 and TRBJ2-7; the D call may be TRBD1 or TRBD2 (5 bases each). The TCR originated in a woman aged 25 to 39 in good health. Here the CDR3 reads CASSPQGASYEQYF. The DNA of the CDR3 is TGTGCCAGTAGCCCTCAGGGAGCGTCCTACGAGCAGTACTTC.